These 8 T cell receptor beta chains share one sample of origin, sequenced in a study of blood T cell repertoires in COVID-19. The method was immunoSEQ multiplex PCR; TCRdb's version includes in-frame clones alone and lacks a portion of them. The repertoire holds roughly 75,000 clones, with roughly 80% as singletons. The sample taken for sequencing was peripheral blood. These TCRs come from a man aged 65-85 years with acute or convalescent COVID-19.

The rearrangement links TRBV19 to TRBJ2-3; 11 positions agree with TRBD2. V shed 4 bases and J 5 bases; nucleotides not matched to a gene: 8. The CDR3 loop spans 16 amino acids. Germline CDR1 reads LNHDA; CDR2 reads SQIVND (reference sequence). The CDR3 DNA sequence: TGTGCCAGTAGTAGCCAACTAGCGGGAGAGGGAGATACGCAGTATTTT. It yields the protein CASSSQLAGEGDTQYF.

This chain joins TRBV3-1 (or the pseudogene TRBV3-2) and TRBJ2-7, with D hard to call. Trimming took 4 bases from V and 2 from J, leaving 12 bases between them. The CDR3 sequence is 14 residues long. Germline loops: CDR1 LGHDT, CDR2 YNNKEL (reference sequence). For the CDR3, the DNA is TGTGCCAGCAGCCCTACCTTGGTCCCCTACGAGCAGTACTTC. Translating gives CASSPTLVPYEQYF.

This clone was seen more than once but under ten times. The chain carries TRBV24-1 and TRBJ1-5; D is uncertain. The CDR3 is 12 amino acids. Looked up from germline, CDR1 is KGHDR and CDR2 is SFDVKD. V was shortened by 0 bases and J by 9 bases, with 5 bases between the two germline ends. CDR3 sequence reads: CATSDLLGPQHF. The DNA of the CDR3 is TGTGCCACCAGTGATTTGCTAGGGCCCCAGCATTTT.

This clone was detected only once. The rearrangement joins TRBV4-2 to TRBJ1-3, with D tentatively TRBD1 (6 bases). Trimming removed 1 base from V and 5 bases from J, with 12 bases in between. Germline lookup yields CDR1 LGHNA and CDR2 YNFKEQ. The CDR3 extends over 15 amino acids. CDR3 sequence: CASSQVGGGRNTIYF. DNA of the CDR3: TGTGCCAGCAGCCAAGTGGGAGGGGGACGAAACACCATATATTTT.

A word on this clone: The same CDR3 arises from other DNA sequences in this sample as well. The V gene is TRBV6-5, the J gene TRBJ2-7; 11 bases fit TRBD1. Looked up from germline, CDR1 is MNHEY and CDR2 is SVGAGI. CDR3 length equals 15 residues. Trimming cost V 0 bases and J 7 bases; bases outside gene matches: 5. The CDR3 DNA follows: TGTGCCAGCAGTTACTCAGGACAGGGGGCGCGGGAGCAGTACTTC. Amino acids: CASSYSGQGAREQYF.

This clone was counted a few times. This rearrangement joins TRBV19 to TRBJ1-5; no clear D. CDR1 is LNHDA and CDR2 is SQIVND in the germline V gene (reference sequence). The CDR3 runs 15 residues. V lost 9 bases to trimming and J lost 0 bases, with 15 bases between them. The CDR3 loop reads CASTDGLLSNQPQHF. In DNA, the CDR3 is TGTGCCAGCACCGACGGACTCCTTAGCAATCAGCCCCAGCATTTT.

CDR3 amino acids: CASSLGTASGAFF. The DNA of the CDR3 is TGTGCCAGCAGTTTAGGTACGGCCTCAGGAGCTTTCTTT. The chain carries TRBV12-3 or TRBV12-4 and TRBJ1-1, with D unresolved. Trimming pared 1 base from V and 10 bases from J, leaving 13 bases between. The CDR3 is 13 residues long.

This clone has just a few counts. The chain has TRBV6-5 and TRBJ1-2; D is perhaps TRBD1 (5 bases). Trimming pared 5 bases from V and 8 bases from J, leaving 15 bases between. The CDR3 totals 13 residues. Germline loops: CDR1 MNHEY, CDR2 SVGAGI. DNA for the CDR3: TGTGCCAGCAGTACAGCCGGGACTCTAGGCTACACCTTC. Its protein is CASSTAGTLGYTF.